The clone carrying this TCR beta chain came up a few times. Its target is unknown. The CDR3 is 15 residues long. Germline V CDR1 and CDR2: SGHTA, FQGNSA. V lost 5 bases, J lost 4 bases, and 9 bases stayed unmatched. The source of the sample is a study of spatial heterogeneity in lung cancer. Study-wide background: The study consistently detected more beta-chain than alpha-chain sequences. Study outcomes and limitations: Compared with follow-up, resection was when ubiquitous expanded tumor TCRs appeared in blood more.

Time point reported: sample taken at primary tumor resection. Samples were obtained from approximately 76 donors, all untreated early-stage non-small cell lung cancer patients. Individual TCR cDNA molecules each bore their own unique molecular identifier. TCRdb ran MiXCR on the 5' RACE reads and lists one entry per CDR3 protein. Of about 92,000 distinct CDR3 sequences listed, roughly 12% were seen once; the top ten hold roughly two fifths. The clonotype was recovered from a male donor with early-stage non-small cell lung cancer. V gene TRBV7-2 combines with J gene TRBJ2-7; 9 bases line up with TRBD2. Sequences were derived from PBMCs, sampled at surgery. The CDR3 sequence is CASSTGRLAGYEQYF. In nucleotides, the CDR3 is TGTGCCAGCAGCACAGGTCGTCTAGCGGGGTACGAGCAGTACTTC. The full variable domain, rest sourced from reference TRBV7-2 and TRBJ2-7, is GAGVSQSPSNKVTEKGKDVELRCDPISGHTALYWYRQSLGQGLEFLIYFQGNSAPDKSGLPSDRFSAERTGGSVSTLTIQRTQQEDSAVYLCASSTGRLAGYEQYFGPGTRLTVT.